This TCR beta chain was identified during a study of Ad26.COV2.S vaccination and SARS-CoV-2 variants. Across the study: Donor had been placed in the Ad26.COV2.S arm of the COV1001 trial. Each vaccinee took Ad26.COV2.S intramuscularly, once or twice 56 days apart.

Treatment given: roughly 20 received Ad26.COV2.S at low or high dose, single or two shots; 5 received placebo; per-sample allocation not given. Following the first vaccine or placebo injection, samples were taken on day 63. Method: immunoSEQ multiplex PCR; TCRdb's copy keeps in-frame clones and lacks some. The sample has 350,000 to 500,000 clones; 70% to 90% are singletons. Study results and caveats: Those who received the vaccine showed greater spike-specific TCR breadth than those given placebo. Participants given vaccine showed non-spike TCR breadth similar to that of placebo recipients.

There are 13 residues in the CDR3. V shed 0 bases and J shed 4 bases, with 4 bases lying between them. Germline loops: CDR1 MGHRA, CDR2 YSYEKL. This clone has only a few counts. Its specificity is unknown. Additional DNA sequences in this sample encode the identical CDR3. The specimen comprised peripheral blood, sampled in a trial of Ad26.COV2.S vaccine versus placebo. The origin of this receptor is a person aged 18-60 years who received the Ad26.COV2.S COVID-19 vaccine or a placebo. The V gene is TRBV4-1, the J gene TRBJ1-5; D is ambiguous. The CDR3 loop is CASSQDRNQPQHF. The CDR3 region has the DNA TGCGCCAGCAGCCAAGATCGGAATCAGCCCCAGCATTTT.